This TCR beta chain was retrieved from a study of OX40 agonist ivuxolimab in advanced cancers. Looking at the study overall: Patients in dose escalation had liver, melanoma, kidney or head and neck cancers. The mean age was roughly 60 years, ranging from about 20 to 85, with 65% to 90% of participants male.

In regard to this clone: Its matching antigen is unknown.

Points from the study as a whole: Among the lowest peripheral clonal expansion occurred in 0.1-3.0 mg/kg partial responders. Blood T cells, both CD4+ and CD8+, expanded clonally by week 6 at 0.1 to 3.0 mg/kg.

Libraries were prepared by immunoSEQ multiplex PCR; TCRdb keeps only in-frame clonotypes and omits some of them. The sample has 60,000 to 90,000 clones, roughly three quarters seen once; the top ten hold approximately 5%. This sample comprised CD4+ or CD8+ T cells sorted from blood, obtained in a trial of the OX40 agonist ivuxolimab. The clonotype was recovered from an adult with an advanced solid tumor such as melanoma, head and neck, liver or kidney cancer.

CDR3 in amino acids: CASSSRGGGSYNEQFF. CDR3 DNA: TGCGCCAGCAGCTCCCGAGGGGGCGGCAGCTACAATGAGCAGTTCTTC. The V and J genes are TRBV5-1 and TRBJ2-1, with 7 bases fitting TRBD1. J lost 3 bases, V lost 3 bases, and 9 bases had no gene match. The germline gives CDR1 SGHRS, CDR2 YFSETQ. The CDR3 contains 16 residues.